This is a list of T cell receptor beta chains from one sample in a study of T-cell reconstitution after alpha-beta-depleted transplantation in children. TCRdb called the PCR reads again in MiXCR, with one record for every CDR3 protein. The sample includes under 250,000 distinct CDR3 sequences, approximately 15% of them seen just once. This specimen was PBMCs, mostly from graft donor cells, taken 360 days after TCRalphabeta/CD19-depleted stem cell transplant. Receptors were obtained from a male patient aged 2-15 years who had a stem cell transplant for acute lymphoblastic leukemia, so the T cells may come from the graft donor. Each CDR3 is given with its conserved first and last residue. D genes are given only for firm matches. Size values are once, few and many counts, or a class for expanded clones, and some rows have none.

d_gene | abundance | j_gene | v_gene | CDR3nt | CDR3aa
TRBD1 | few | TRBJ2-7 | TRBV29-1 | TGCAGCGTTGGACAGGGGGCAAGAGAGCAGTACTTC | CSVGQGAREQYF
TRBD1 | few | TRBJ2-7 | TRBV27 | TGTGCCACCTGGGGGACAGGGGTCTACGAGCAGTACTTC | CATWGTGVYEQYF
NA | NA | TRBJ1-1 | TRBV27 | TGTGCCAGCAGTTCTGGGCCCAGCGAAGCTTTCTTT | CASSSGPSEAFF
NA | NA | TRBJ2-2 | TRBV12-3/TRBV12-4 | TGTGCCAGCAGCCGGTGGAACACCGGGGAGCTGTTTTTT | CASSRWNTGELFF
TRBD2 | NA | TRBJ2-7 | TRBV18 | TGTGCCAGCTCACCTTTACGGGAGGACGAGCAGTACTTC | CASSPLREDEQYF
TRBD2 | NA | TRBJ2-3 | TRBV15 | TGTGCCACCAGCAGAGAACGGGCTAGCGGGAGTTTCGGGACAGATACGCAGTATTTT | CATSRERASGSFGTDTQYF
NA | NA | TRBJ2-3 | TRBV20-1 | TGCAGTGCCAAACCGGCGGACCGAGGGGATACGCAGTATTTT | CSAKPADRGDTQYF
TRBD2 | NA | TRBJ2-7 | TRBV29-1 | TGCAGCGTTAAAGGGACTAGTCATGGAAGCTACGAGCAGTACTTC | CSVKGTSHGSYEQYF
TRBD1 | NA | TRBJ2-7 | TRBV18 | TGTGCCAGCTCACCCTCCGGGACAGGGTTAAGCGAGCAGTACTTC | CASSPSGTGLSEQYF
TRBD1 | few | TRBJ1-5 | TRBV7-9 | TGTGCCAGCAGCTTGACAGGGGCGGGGGGTCAGCCCCAGCATTTT | CASSLTGAGGQPQHF
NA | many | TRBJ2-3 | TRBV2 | TGTGCCAGCACGGTCTGGGTATCTTGGGCAGATACGCAGTATTTT | CASTVWVSWADTQYF
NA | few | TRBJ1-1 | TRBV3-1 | TGTGCCAGCAGCCAAGATCGCCCGGGAACCGAAAAGAACACTGAAGCTTTCTTT | CASSQDRPGTEKNTEAFF
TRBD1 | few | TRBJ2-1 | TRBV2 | TGTGCCAAGGCGGACAGGTATGAGCAGTTCTTC | CAKADRYEQFF
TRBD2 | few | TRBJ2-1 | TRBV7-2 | TGTGCCAGCAGACCACCTAGCGGGAGGGATGAGCAGTTCTTC | CASRPPSGRDEQFF
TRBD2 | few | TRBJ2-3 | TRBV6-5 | TGTGCCAGCAGTTACGATGGCGGGAGTTCAACAGATACGCAGTATTTT | CASSYDGGSSTDTQYF
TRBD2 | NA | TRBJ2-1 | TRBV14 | TGTGCCAGCAGCCTCCAGAGAGCGGGGGGACTCTACAATGAGCAGTTCTTC | CASSLQRAGGLYNEQFF
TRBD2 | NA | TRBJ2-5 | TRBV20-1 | TGCAGTGCCCGCGGGGGGTACTCGGAGACCCAGTACTTC | CSARGGYSETQYF
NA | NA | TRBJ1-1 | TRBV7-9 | TGTGCCAGCAGCCAGGGCCCTAACACTGAAGCTTTCTTT | CASSQGPNTEAFF
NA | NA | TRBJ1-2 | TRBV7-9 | TGTGCCAGCAGCAGCGGACGGCAAGCTAACTATGGCTACACCTTC | CASSSGRQANYGYTF
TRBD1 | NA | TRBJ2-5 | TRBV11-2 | TGTGCCAGCAGGTTAGCCCACAGGGGAGAGACCCAGTACTTC | CASRLAHRGETQYF
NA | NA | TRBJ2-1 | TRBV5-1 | TGCGCCAGCAGCTTGGTCGGCGGACATTACAATGAGCAGTTCTTC | CASSLVGGHYNEQFF
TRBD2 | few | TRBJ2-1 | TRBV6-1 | TGTGCCAGCAGTACCCTAGCGGGAGGGAATGACAATGAGCAGTTCTTC | CASSTLAGGNDNEQFF
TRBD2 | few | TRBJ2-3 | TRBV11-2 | TGTGCCAGCAGCTTCTGGACTAGCGGGACGTCCCGAGGGAGCACAGATACGCAGTATTTT | CASSFWTSGTSRGSTDTQYF
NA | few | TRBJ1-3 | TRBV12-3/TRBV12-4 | TGTGCCAGCAGCCAGGACTCTCCGGACACCATATATTTT | CASSQDSPDTIYF